Reported below is one T cell receptor beta chain. Its specificity is unknown. These data come from a study of cytomegalovirus exposure and HLA in healthy donors. It was with 60 Vbeta and 13 Jbeta primers that the PCR ran. Profiling relied on immunoSEQ multiplex PCR, and the TCRdb table lists in-frame clones only, not all of them. The data hold roughly 140,000 clones, with around four fifths observed a single time. The V end was cut by 4 bases, the J end by 7 bases, with 17 bases between. Germline loops: CDR1 SNHLY, CDR2 FYNNEI. There are 14 residues in the CDR3. Study findings and constraints: It was 150 to 200 TCR beta chains that were listed as cytomegalovirus-associated. Some segments of the V type, notably TRBV6-2 and TRBV6-3, were excluded as indistinguishable. Later, an analysis found that common viral pathogens appeared to be linked with several of the most significant clusters. As immune exposure information, only CMV serostatus was available.

The sequence derives from a male donor in good health and CMV-seronegative. Sequenced input: PBMCs. J is TRBJ2-7 and V is TRBV2, with TRBD2 as a possible D gene (7 bases). CDR3 coding DNA: TGTGCCAGCAGTGGGGGGCGGGGGCGGAGGGAGCAGTACTTC. The encoded protein is CASSGGRGRREQYF.